This is a list of T cell receptor beta chains from one sample in a study of blood T cell repertoires in COVID-19. TCRdb's table, derived via immunoSEQ multiplex PCR, lists solely in-frame clones and lacks some. Among approximately 150,000 clones listed, over 70% were seen once. Sequencing was carried out using peripheral blood. These receptors were collected from a woman aged 70-85 years who had recovered from COVID-19. CDR3s include the opening cysteine and the closing phenylalanine or tryptophan. The D gene is left open where the match is weak. Expanded clones get a size class; other rows say once, few or many, or leave the size out.

d_gene: TRBD1; v_gene: TRBV15; j_gene: TRBJ1-2; abundance: -; CDR3nt: TGTGCCACCAGCAGAGAGGGGGGGACAGGCAGGAGGCATGGCTACACCTTC; CDR3aa: CATSREGGTGRRHGYTF
d_gene: -; v_gene: TRBV9; j_gene: TRBJ1-1; abundance: few; CDR3nt: TGTGCCAGCAGCGTAGCCGGACAGAACACTGAAGCTTTCTTT; CDR3aa: CASSVAGQNTEAFF
d_gene: -; v_gene: TRBV15; j_gene: TRBJ2-4; abundance: -; CDR3nt: TGTGCCACCAGCAGACTGGGACAAACCATTCAGTACTTC; CDR3aa: CATSRLGQTIQYF
d_gene: -; v_gene: TRBV7-7; j_gene: TRBJ2-7; abundance: -; CDR3nt: TGTGCTAGCAGCTTAGGGCCCCTCACCCTCGAGCAGTACTTC; CDR3aa: CASSLGPLTLEQYF
d_gene: TRBD2; v_gene: TRBV7-2; j_gene: TRBJ2-3; abundance: -; CDR3nt: TGTGCCAGCAGCTTATCCCGGGAGGCAGATACGCAGTATTTT; CDR3aa: CASSLSREADTQYF
d_gene: TRBD2; v_gene: TRBV18; j_gene: TRBJ2-5; abundance: -; CDR3nt: TGTGCCAGCTCACCCCATCTAGCGGGGGGCCAAGAGACCCAGTACTTC; CDR3aa: CASSPHLAGGQETQYF
d_gene: -; v_gene: TRBV9; j_gene: TRBJ2-3; abundance: many; CDR3nt: TGTGCCAGCAGCGACCTGGGTAGCAAGGGTAGGGGAGATACGCAGTATTTT; CDR3aa: CASSDLGSKGRGDTQYF
d_gene: TRBD1; v_gene: TRBV5-5; j_gene: TRBJ1-2; abundance: -; CDR3nt: TGTGCCAGCAGGCGACAGGGGAGCGATGGCTACACCTTC; CDR3aa: CASRRQGSDGYTF
d_gene: TRBD1; v_gene: TRBV11-3; j_gene: TRBJ1-1; abundance: -; CDR3nt: TGTGCCAGCAGCTTTGGGACAGATGAAGCTTTCTTT; CDR3aa: CASSFGTDEAFF
d_gene: TRBD2; v_gene: TRBV29-1; j_gene: TRBJ2-7; abundance: -; CDR3nt: TGCAGCGTTGTGGGGGACTACTACGAGCAGTACTTC; CDR3aa: CSVVGDYYEQYF
d_gene: -; v_gene: TRBV4-1; j_gene: TRBJ1-5; abundance: once; CDR3nt: TGCGCCAGCACCCCCGACACGGACAATCAGCCCCAGCATTTT; CDR3aa: CASTPDTDNQPQHF
d_gene: TRBD2; v_gene: TRBV7-2; j_gene: TRBJ2-5; abundance: -; CDR3nt: TGTGCCAGCAGCTTATGGGCGGGAGTGGAGACCCAGTACTTC; CDR3aa: CASSLWAGVETQYF
d_gene: -; v_gene: TRBV14; j_gene: TRBJ2-7; abundance: -; CDR3nt: TGTGCCAGCAGCCGCGGTTGGAACGAGCAGTACTTC; CDR3aa: CASSRGWNEQYF
d_gene: -; v_gene: TRBV30; j_gene: TRBJ1-1; abundance: -; CDR3nt: TGTGCCTGGAGCCCGGGCACTGAAGCTTTCTTT; CDR3aa: CAWSPGTEAFF
d_gene: -; v_gene: TRBV7-3; j_gene: TRBJ1-1; abundance: -; CDR3nt: TGTGCCAGCACCAAGGGGCCCGGGCAGGATAACGAAGCTTTCTTT; CDR3aa: CASTKGPGQDNEAFF